The 31 T cell receptor beta chains below were found in one sample sequenced in a study of blood T cell repertoires in COVID-19. Libraries were prepared by immunoSEQ multiplex PCR; TCRdb keeps only in-frame clonotypes and omits some of them. The data hold tens of thousands of clones, with more than 75% observed a single time. Material: peripheral blood. The receptors derive from a woman aged 55-70 years with COVID-19, enrolled during active disease.

The genes are TRBV2 and TRBJ1-5, with D perhaps TRBD1 (5 bases). This CDR3 contains 16 residues. The V end was cut by 8 bases, the J end by 4 bases, with 21 bases between. CDR1 is SNHLY, CDR2 FYNNEI, per germline. The CDR3 here is CASDRGTGASNQPQHF. DNA for the CDR3: TGTGCCAGCGATAGAGGGACTGGGGCATCGAATCAGCCCCAGCATTTT.

The chain recombines TRBV28 with TRBJ2-2, with 7 positions matching TRBD1. V gave up 3 bases and J gave up 3 bases; unmatched junction bases: 4. This CDR3 is 15 amino acids long. The germline V gene encodes CDR1 MDHEN and CDR2 SYDVKM. Here the CDR3 reads CASSFWDRDTGELFF. As DNA, the CDR3 is TGTGCCAGCAGTTTTTGGGACAGAGACACCGGGGAGCTGTTTTTT.

The genes are TRBV7-2 and TRBJ1-1; possible D gene TRBD1, 6 bases. Per germline, CDR1 SGHTA and CDR2 FQGNSA. The CDR3 loop spans 16 amino acids. Trimming stripped 5 bases from V and 2 bases from J, with 18 bases between. The CDR3 DNA reads as TGTGCCAGCAGCCCAAGTGTGGACAGAGCAAACACTGAAGCTTTCTTT. As protein: CASSPSVDRANTEAFF. The whole variable domain, remainder taken from reference TRBV7-2 and TRBJ1-1, is GAGVSQSPSNKVTEKGKDVELRCDPISGHTALYWYRQSLGQGLEFLIYFQGNSAPDKSGLPSDRFSAERTGGSVSTLTIQRTQQEDSAVYLCASSPSVDRANTEAFFGQGTRLTVV.

The chain is built from TRBV2 and TRBJ1-2, with D uncertain. CDR1 and CDR2 (germline): SNHLY, FYNNEI. Trimming took off 6 bases at V and 7 bases at J, with 12 bases between the two ends. CDR3 size: 12 residues. CDR3 nucleotide sequence: TGTGCCAGCAGCCCGTCAGGCACTGGCTACACCTTC. Residues: CASSPSGTGYTF.

The chain couples TRBV7-9 to TRBJ2-7; TRBD1 matches 7 bases. CDR1 and CDR2 (germline): SEHNR, FQNEAQ (reference sequence). The CDR3 spans 14 residues. Trimming removed 3 bases from V and 2 bases from J; junction bases left unmatched: 4. CDR3 in DNA: TGTGCCAGCAGCTTGAGGGGACAGACCTACGAGCAGTACTTC. It yields the protein CASSLRGQTYEQYF.

The J gene is TRBJ1-1, the V gene TRBV6-5, with D perhaps matching TRBD1 (6 bases). The V gene's germline CDR1 is MNHEY and CDR2 SVGAGI. The V end lost 6 bases, the J end lost 4 bases, and 15 bases lay between the germline ends. This CDR3 has 14 amino acids. The CDR3 DNA is TGTGCCAGCAGCGAGACAGGCAGAGGCACTGAAGCTTTCTTT. Translation gives CASSETGRGTEAFF.

The chain links TRBV6-1 to TRBJ2-1, with 10 bases lining up with TRBD2. Germline assignment: CDR1 MNHNS and CDR2 SASEGT. Unmatched junction bases numbered 4, after V lost 3 bases and J lost 8 bases. This CDR3 has 14 amino acids. CDR3 DNA: TGTGCCAGCAGTGATAGCGGGGGGAGGGATGAGCAGTTCTTC. Its protein product is CASSDSGGRDEQFF.

This rearrangement joins TRBV2 to TRBJ1-2; TRBD1 aligns across 8 bases. The CDR3 runs 13 residues. Germline CDR1 is SNHLY and CDR2 is FYNNEI. V was pared by 5 bases and J by 7 bases, with 6 bases of the junction left unmatched. The CDR3 sequence is CASSSTGGGGYTF. CDR3 DNA: TGTGCCAGCAGTAGCACAGGGGGGGGTGGCTACACCTTC.

The chain combines TRBV4-1 with TRBJ1-3, with 8 bases that match TRBD1. Germline V gene sequence: CDR1 MGHRA, CDR2 YSYEKL. This CDR3 spans 15 amino acids. V was pared by 0 bases and J by 3 bases, with 1 base of the junction left unmatched. The CDR3 DNA sequence: TGCGCCAGCAGCCAAGAGACAGGGGTTGGAAACACCATATATTTT. This gives the protein CASSQETGVGNTIYF.

The rearrangement links TRBV2 to TRBJ2-1; no firm D call. Per germline, CDR1 SNHLY and CDR2 FYNNEI. The CDR3 contains 13 residues. Deletions cut 2 bases from V and 3 bases from J, with 5 bases between. The CDR3 sequence is CASSESSYNEQFF. The CDR3 nucleotides read TGTGCCAGCAGTGAATCTAGCTACAATGAGCAGTTCTTC. Combining the CDR3 with reference TRBV2 and TRBJ2-1 gives the whole variable domain EPEVTQTPSHQVTQMGQEVILRCVPISNHLYFYWYRQILGQKVEFLVSFYNNEISEKSEIFDDQFSVERPDGSNFTLKIRSTKLEDSAMYFCASSESSYNEQFFGPGTRLTVL.

The chain uses TRBV6-6 and TRBJ2-1; 8 bases map to TRBD2. The CDR3 is 17 residues long. Germline V lookup: CDR1 MNHNY, CDR2 SVGAGI (reference sequence). The J segment lost 0 bases and the V segment lost 6 bases, leaving 10 bases of the junction unmatched. The CDR3 DNA reads TGTGCCAGCAGACGACGGGGCGGGAGGAGCTCCTACAATGAGCAGTTCTTC. This codes for CASRRRGGRSSYNEQFF.

V is TRBV19 and J is TRBJ2-3; a weak D match, TRBD2 (5 bases). The CDR3 contains 15 residues. The germline gives CDR1 LNHDA, CDR2 SQIVND (reference sequence). V gave up 3 bases and J gave up 1 base, with 11 bases separating them. The CDR3 sequence: CASSIRAGRTDTQYF. The CDR3 DNA reads as TGTGCCAGTAGTATCCGTGCGGGTCGCACAGATACGCAGTATTTT.

This chain joins TRBV7-8 and TRBJ2-3; D possibly corresponds to TRBD2 (6 bases). The ends were cut back, 1 base at V and 1 base at J, with 12 bases in the middle. The CDR3 sequence is 16 residues long. CDR1 is SGHVS and CDR2 is FQNEAQ in the germline V gene. The CDR3 DNA follows: TGTGCCAGCAGCTTAGGAGTCCCTAGCGGCACAGATACGCAGTATTTT. This codes for CASSLGVPSGTDTQYF.

V and J are TRBV2 and TRBJ2-1; weak D call: TRBD1 (5 bases). V lost 3 bases, J lost 2 bases, and 11 bases lay in between. The CDR3 consists of 15 residues. CDR1 is SNHLY, CDR2 FYNNEI, per germline. The CDR3 loop is CASSDVRGAYNEQFF. DNA of the CDR3: TGTGCCAGCAGTGATGTAAGGGGCGCCTACAATGAGCAGTTCTTC.

The chain uses TRBV18 and TRBJ2-1, with 7 bases aligning to TRBD1. Germline trimming cut 4 bases from V and 7 bases from J; bases unmatched to any gene: 19. The CDR3 length is 18 residues. Germline V gene data show CDR1 as KGHSH and CDR2 as LQKENI. CDR3 region: CASSLANVGGASGNEQFF. The CDR3 region has the DNA TGTGCCAGCTCACTAGCAAACGTAGGGGGCGCTTCGGGGAATGAGCAGTTCTTC.

The V and J genes are TRBV7-9 and TRBJ2-7, with 9 bases aligning to TRBD1. This CDR3 comprises 15 residues. V lost 5 bases and J lost 4; bases outside the gene matches: 9. Germline CDR1 reads SEHNR; CDR2 reads FQNEAQ (reference sequence). In DNA, the CDR3 is TGTGCCAGCAGCCCCTGGGGACAGGGAACATACGAGCAGTACTTC. Translated, it gives CASSPWGQGTYEQYF.

The chain recombines TRBV10-2 with TRBJ2-7; D may be TRBD1 (6 bases). Between the trimmed V and J ends, which lost 8 bases and 5 bases, there was a span of 19 bases. CDR3 length: 14 residues. The germline CDR1 and CDR2 sequences are WSHSY and SAAADI. The CDR3 spells CASPTPGGPDEQYF. CDR3 in DNA: TGCGCCAGCCCCACACCTGGGGGCCCGGACGAGCAGTACTTC.

This chain uses TRBV19 with TRBJ1-1; no clear D gene. Trimming removed 5 bases from V and 3 bases from J, with 10 bases in between. CDR3 length: 13 amino acids. The V gene's germline CDR1 is LNHDA and CDR2 SQIVND (reference sequence). The CDR3 nucleotides read TGTGCCAGTAGTCATCGGGGAGACACTGAAGCTTTCTTT. This gives the protein CASSHRGDTEAFF. Full variable domain (remainder filled in from reference TRBV19 and TRBJ1-1): DGGITQSPKYLFRKEGQNVTLSCEQNLNHDAMYWYRQDPGQGLRLIYYSQIVNDFQKGDIAEGYSVSREKKESFPLTVTSAQKNPTAFYLCASSHRGDTEAFFGQGTRLTVV.

The chain employs TRBV29-1 and TRBJ1-2; D call uncertain. This CDR3 spans 13 amino acids. The germline CDR1 and CDR2 sequences are SQVTM and ANQGSEA. The V end was cut by 3 bases, the J end by 8 bases, with 16 bases between. DNA for the CDR3: TGCAGCGTTGACCCAGACCGGGGATGGGGCTACACCTTC. It encodes CSVDPDRGWGYTF. Using reference TRBV29-1 and TRBJ1-2 for the parts outside the CDR3, the full variable domain is SAVISQKPSRDICQRGTSLTIQCQVDSQVTMMFWYRQQPGQSLTLIATANQGSEATYESGFVIDKFPISRPNLTFSTLTVSNMSPEDSSIYLCSVDPDRGWGYTFGSGTRLTVV.

The J gene is TRBJ1-6, the V gene TRBV13; 12 bases align to TRBD1. After removal of 1 base from V and 11 bases from J, the junction contained 9 bases not matched to a gene. The CDR3 has 17 amino acids. The germline V gene encodes CDR1 PRHDT and CDR2 FYEKMQ (reference sequence). The CDR3 nucleotides read TGTGCCAGCAGCTTAGAGCGGGACAGGGGGCGCAGAACACCCCTCCACTTT. This translates into CASSLERDRGRRTPLHF.

The chain carries TRBV4-1 and TRBJ2-1; 11 bases fit TRBD2. This CDR3 region has 16 residues. CDR1 MGHRA and CDR2 YSYEKL come from the germline V gene. Trimming took 4 bases from V and 3 from J; bases not matched to a gene: 5. For the CDR3, the DNA is TGCGCCAGCAGCCGAACGACTAGCGGGGACTACAATGAGCAGTTCTTC. It encodes CASSRTTSGDYNEQFF.

This chain uses TRBV18 with TRBJ2-7, with 8 bases that match TRBD2. There are 14 residues in the CDR3. Germline CDR1 is KGHSH and CDR2 is LQKENI. V lost 6 bases, J lost 2 bases, and 6 bases stayed unmatched. The CDR3 DNA sequence: TGTGCCAGCTCGAAATCGGGACTAGCCTACGAGCAGTACTTC. Protein sequence: CASSKSGLAYEQYF.

The J gene is TRBJ1-5, the V gene TRBV3-1 (or the pseudogene TRBV3-2), with 7 bases matching TRBD1. V shed 4 bases, J shed 6 bases, and the junction held 6 bases outside the gene matches. Germline loops: CDR1 LGHDT, CDR2 YNNKEL (reference sequence). The CDR3 covers 14 residues. CDR3 bases: TGTGCCAGCAGCCCAGGACAGGATGGTCAGCCCCAGCATTTT. Translated, it gives CASSPGQDGQPQHF.

V and J are TRBV6-5 and TRBJ2-1; D is unresolved. V was cut by 6 bases and J by 4 bases, with 4 bases left in between. Germline assignment: CDR1 MNHEY and CDR2 SVGAGI. The CDR3 covers 11 residues. CDR3 residues: CASREYNEQFF. The CDR3 region has the DNA TGTGCCAGCAGGGAGTACAATGAGCAGTTCTTC.

The chain combines TRBV7-9 with TRBJ1-5; D ambiguous. The V end was cut by 3 bases, the J end by 7 bases, with 7 bases between. The germline V gene has CDR1 SEHNR and CDR2 FQNEAQ (reference sequence). CDR3 length: 12 residues. The CDR3 DNA is TGTGCCAGCAGCTTGTCTAACCAGCCCCAGCATTTT. Translating it yields CASSLSNQPQHF.

V is TRBV6-6 and J is TRBJ2-4; 9 nucleotides align to TRBD1. V lost 6 bases to trimming and J lost 7 bases; unmatched junction nucleotides: 10. CDR1 is MNHNY and CDR2 is SVGAGI in the germline V gene (reference sequence). The CDR3 covers 15 residues. For the CDR3, the DNA is TGTGCCAGCAGCGGGAGACAGGGGGGATCGAACATTCAGTACTTC. Protein: CASSGRQGGSNIQYF.

The genes are TRBV7-7 and TRBJ2-5; perhaps TRBD2 as D (5 bases). The CDR3 length is 15 residues. CDR1 is SSHAT, CDR2 FNYEAQ, per germline (reference sequence). CDR3 bases: TGTGCTATATCTCTCCTTCCGGGAATTGGGGAGACCCAGTACTTC. As protein: CAISLLPGIGETQYF. Looking up the rest from reference TRBV7-7 and TRBJ2-5 gives the full variable domain: GAGVSQSPRYKVTKRGQDVTLRCDPISSHATLYWYQQALGQGPEFLTYFNYEAQPDKSGLPSDRFSAERPEGSISTLTIQRTEQRDSAMYRCAISLLPGIGETQYFGPGTRLLVL.

The rearrangement uses TRBV7-2 and TRBJ2-7; 7 bases fit TRBD2. The germline gives CDR1 SGHTA, CDR2 FQGNSA. The CDR3 is 13 residues long. Germline trimming cut 5 bases from V and 2 bases from J; bases unmatched to any gene: 3. The CDR3 protein is CASSTRETYEQYF. As DNA, the CDR3 is TGTGCCAGCAGCACGCGGGAGACCTACGAGCAGTACTTC. Drawing the rest from reference TRBV7-2 and TRBJ2-7, the complete variable domain is GAGVSQSPSNKVTEKGKDVELRCDPISGHTALYWYRQSLGQGLEFLIYFQGNSAPDKSGLPSDRFSAERTGGSVSTLTIQRTQQEDSAVYLCASSTRETYEQYFGPGTRLTVT.

This chain uses TRBV10-3 with TRBJ2-3; TRBD2 might be the D (5 bases). V was cut by 3 bases and J by 4 bases, with 17 bases left in between. Germline V lookup: CDR1 ENHRY, CDR2 SYGVKD. The length of the CDR3 is 16 residues. DNA for the CDR3: TGTGCCATCAGTGATAGGGTGGAGCGGACCTCAGATACGCAGTATTTT. Its protein is CAISDRVERTSDTQYF.

The chain couples TRBV11-3 to TRBJ2-5; D is perhaps TRBD2 (6 bases). Looked up from germline, CDR1 is SGHNT and CDR2 is YENEEA. V dropped 3 bases and J dropped 5 bases, with 25 bases sitting between them. CDR3 length equals 18 residues. In nucleotides, the CDR3 is TGTGCCAGCAGCTTTGGTCCGCCGCGGGTCCCGGGGAGGGAGACCCAGTACTTC. Translation: CASSFGPPRVPGRETQYF.

The chain employs TRBV19 and TRBJ2-1; 11 bases line up with TRBD2. There are 15 residues in the CDR3. Germline CDR1 is LNHDA and CDR2 is SQIVND (reference sequence). Losses at the gene ends were 2 bases for V and 7 bases for J; bases not matched to a gene: 4. The chain's CDR3 is CASSITTSGKNEQFF. The DNA of the CDR3 is TGTGCCAGTAGTATAACGACTAGCGGGAAGAATGAGCAGTTCTTC.